This T cell receptor beta chain was identified during a study of T cells after yellow fever vaccination. General study findings and limits: Contamination of FACS-sorted repertoires by abundant clonotypes from the bulk population could occur. The CD4 compartment and the CD8 compartment contained a small share of clonotypes in common.

They built TCR cDNA with 5'RACE template switching, a step that put in a universal primer site and UMIs. TCRdb re-analysed the 5' RACE reads in MiXCR, keeping a single row per CDR3 protein. The profile shows approximately 550,000 distinct CDR3 sequences, about a fifth of them singletons. The CDR3 runs 15 residues. V shed 1 base and J 8 bases; nucleotides not matched to a gene: 2. CDR1 and CDR2 (germline): SEHNR, FQNEAQ (reference sequence). Worth noting for this clonotype: Its antigen remains unknown.

V and J are TRBV7-9 and TRBJ1-6, with 10 bases fitting TRBD1. The starting material was PBMCs, obtained 15 days after the yellow fever booster vaccination. This TCR was sampled from a man in his thirties or forties who received the YFV17D yellow fever vaccine. The chain's CDR3 is CASSLEGTGDSPLHF. The CDR3 DNA sequence: TGTGCCAGCAGCTTAGAAGGGACAGGGGATTCACCCCTCCACTTT.